The 32 T cell receptor beta chains given below trace back to one sample, sequenced in a study of cytomegalovirus exposure and HLA in healthy donors. With 60 Vbeta and 13 Jbeta primers, the PCR was carried out. The protocol was immunoSEQ multiplex PCR, while the TCRdb copy is restricted to in-frame clones and leaves out a portion. The sample table sets out some 75,000 clones. Sequenced material: PBMCs. These receptors were obtained from a middle-aged man in good health and CMV-seronegative.

Written as DNA, the CDR3 is TGTGCCAGCAGTTGGGCCGGGGGTTCGTACGAGCAGTACTTC. The encoded protein is CASSWAGGSYEQYF. The rearrangement joins TRBV6-5 to TRBJ2-7; D might be TRBD2 (6 bases). This CDR3 has 14 residues. The V gene lost 4 bases and the J gene lost 4 bases, with 14 bases spanning the gap. Germline CDR1 MNHEY, CDR2 SVGAGI.

The rearrangement uses TRBV30 and TRBJ2-7, with TRBD2 as a possible D gene (6 bases). The length of the CDR3 is 12 residues. Trimming left V 5 bases short and J 3 bases short, with 11 bases between. Per germline, CDR1 GTSNPN and CDR2 SVGIG (reference sequence). The CDR3 region is CAWALASYEQYF. CDR3 nucleotides: TGTGCCTGGGCCCTAGCGAGCTACGAGCAGTACTTC.

V gene TRBV7-2 combines with J gene TRBJ1-5, with unresolved D. With 1 base removed from V and 2 bases from J, the gap between germline ends came to 9 bases. Germline-derived CDR1 and CDR2 are SGHTA and FQGNSA. The CDR3 runs to 15 residues. The CDR3 region is CASSLVRGGNQPQHF. The DNA for the CDR3 is TGTGCCAGCAGCTTAGTTCGGGGTGGCAATCAGCCCCAGCATTTT.

The genes are TRBV19 and TRBJ2-5; D might be TRBD1 (6 bases). Between the trimmed V and J ends, which lost 3 bases and 5 bases, there was a span of 13 bases. There are 14 residues in the CDR3. The germline V gene encodes CDR1 LNHDA and CDR2 SQIVND (reference sequence). The CDR3 reads CASSMRARGETQYF. As DNA, the CDR3 is TGTGCCAGTAGTATGAGGGCCAGGGGTGAGACCCAGTACTTC.

V and J are TRBV11-2 and TRBJ1-1; D remains unclear. The CDR3 spans 15 residues. Germline assignment: CDR1 SGHAT and CDR2 FQNNGV. Trimming pared 0 bases from V and 8 bases from J, leaving 16 bases between. The CDR3 reads CASSLEAGFSSEAFF. As DNA, the CDR3 is TGTGCCAGCAGCTTAGAGGCAGGCTTTTCTTCCGAAGCTTTCTTT.

This chain connects TRBV5-4 to TRBJ2-7, with TRBD2 matching over 11 bases. Per germline, CDR1 SGHNT and CDR2 YYREEE (reference sequence). This CDR3 has 16 amino acids. The V gene end was trimmed by 6 bases and the J gene end by 2 bases; junction bases not matched to a gene: 10. The CDR3 DNA sequence: TGTGCCAGCACCTCGGGGACTAGCGGTCAACCCTACGAGCAGTACTTC. Amino acids: CASTSGTSGQPYEQYF.

The V and J genes are TRBV4-3 and TRBJ2-7; 9 bases match TRBD1. Losses at the gene ends were 3 bases for V and 6 bases for J; bases not matched to a gene: 12. The CDR3 runs 16 residues. Per germline, CDR1 LGHNA and CDR2 YSLEER. The CDR3 DNA sequence: TGCGCCAGCAGCCACGACCTCGGGACAGGGTTTCTCGAGCAGTACTTC. Residues: CASSHDLGTGFLEQYF.

The chain carries TRBV28 and TRBJ2-2; TRBD2 matches at 14 bases. CDR1 MDHEN and CDR2 SYDVKM come from the germline V gene. The CDR3 runs 17 residues. V shed 4 bases, J shed 7 bases, and the junction held 8 bases outside the gene matches. CDR3: CASSSRTSGGFGGELFF. The DNA of the CDR3 is TGTGCCAGCAGTTCCAGGACTAGCGGGGGGTTTGGCGGGGAGCTGTTTTTT. The entire variable domain, with the rest obtained from reference TRBV28 and TRBJ2-2, is as follows: DVKVTQSSRYLVKRTGEKVFLECVQDMDHENMFWYRQDPGLGLRLIYFSYDVKMKEKGDIPEGYSVSREKKERFSLILESASTNQTSMYLCASSSRTSGGFGGELFFGEGSRLTVL.

The chain recombines TRBV5-1 with TRBJ1-2; 10 bases match TRBD1. V trimming: 4 bases; J trimming: 2 bases; junction bases outside the gene matches: 5. Germline V gene data show CDR1 as SGHRS and CDR2 as YFSETQ. The CDR3 spans 15 residues. In nucleotides, the CDR3 is TGCGCCAGCAGCCGGGGGACAGGGGAAAACTATGGCTACACCTTC. The encoded protein is CASSRGTGENYGYTF.

The chain links TRBV6-5 to TRBJ1-5; D gene unclear. V lost 0 bases, J lost 0 bases, and 6 bases lay in between. CDR1 is MNHEY, CDR2 SVGAGI, per germline. The CDR3 contains 15 residues. In DNA, the CDR3 is TGTGCCAGCAGTTACTCAGCATATAGCAATCAGCCCCAGCATTTT. Protein: CASSYSAYSNQPQHF.

This chain connects TRBV7-4 to TRBJ1-1; D remains ambiguous. Germline V gene sequence: CDR1 SGHVT, CDR2 SQSDAQ. V lost 1 base, J lost 5 bases, and 11 bases lay in between. The CDR3 is made up of 14 amino acids. The CDR3 DNA sequence: TGTGCCAGCAGCTTAGGAGGTGGCGGAACTGAAGCTTTCTTT. Amino acids: CASSLGGGGTEAFF.

The chain couples TRBV6-1 to TRBJ2-3, with TRBD1 matching over 8 bases. This CDR3 has 14 amino acids. CDR1 and CDR2 (germline): MNHNS, SASEGT. The V segment lost 4 bases and the J segment 3 bases; nucleotides outside the gene matches: 3. In DNA form, the CDR3 reads TGTGCCAGCAGTGGGACAGGGAGGACAGATACGCAGTATTTT. It specifies CASSGTGRTDTQYF.

The V call is TRBV30, the J call TRBJ2-1; 8 bases are a match to TRBD2. The junction had 11 bases not matched to a gene; V was cut back by 5 bases and J by 8 bases. CDR1 is GTSNPN, CDR2 SVGIG, per germline (reference sequence). CDR3 size: 14 residues. DNA of the CDR3: TGTGCCTGGTCGGGGGGGACATCGTCCCATGAGCAGTTCTTC. It encodes CAWSGGTSSHEQFF. Looking up the rest from reference TRBV30 and TRBJ2-1 gives the full variable domain: SQTIHQWPATLVQPVGSPLSLECTVEGTSNPNLYWYRQAAGRGLQLLFYSVGIGQISSEVPQNLSASRPQDRQFILSSKKLLLSDSGFYLCAWSGGTSSHEQFFGPGTRLTVL.

The rearrangement joins TRBV5-6 to TRBJ1-6; TRBD1 might be the D (6 bases). The length of the CDR3 is 16 residues. Germline lookup yields CDR1 SGHDT and CDR2 YYEEEE. Trimming removed 0 bases at V and 10 bases at J, with 17 bases between. This CDR3 is CASSLVRGQGNSPLHF. The CDR3 region has the DNA TGTGCCAGCAGCTTGGTGCGGGGGCAGGGGAACTCACCCCTCCACTTT.

The rearrangement links TRBV30 to TRBJ1-1; D gene uncertain. Deletions cut 4 bases from V and 5 bases from J, with 14 bases between. The CDR3 sequence is 13 residues long. Germline V gene data show CDR1 as GTSNPN and CDR2 as SVGIG (reference sequence). The DNA for the CDR3 is TGTGCCTGGACCGGGTCGCAATGGACTGAAGCTTTCTTT. Its translation: CAWTGSQWTEAFF.

The rearrangement links TRBV7-9 to TRBJ1-1, with TRBD1 as a possible D gene (5 bases). Germline CDR1 SEHNR, CDR2 FQNEAQ (reference sequence). The V end was cut by 2 bases, the J end by 2 bases, with 9 bases between. The CDR3 spans 14 residues. The CDR3 DNA sequence: TGTGCCAGCAGCTTACAGGGTTCTAACACTGAAGCTTTCTTT. This sequence encodes CASSLQGSNTEAFF.

V and J are TRBV29-1 and TRBJ2-2; D not resolved. Germline V gene data show CDR1 as SQVTM and CDR2 as ANQGSEA. V was shortened by 6 bases and J by 1 base, with 9 bases between the two germline ends. The length of the CDR3 is 13 residues. The CDR3 sequence: CSVESLNTGELFF. CDR3 DNA sequence: TGCAGCGTCGAAAGCTTGAACACCGGGGAGCTGTTTTTT.

The CDR3, as DNA: TGTGCCAGCAGTCCCGGGGACAGGGTGAACACTGAAGCTTTCTTT. This translates into CASSPGDRVNTEAFF. The chain recombines TRBV28 with TRBJ1-1; 9 bases map to TRBD1. The CDR3 spans 15 residues. CDR1 is MDHEN and CDR2 is SYDVKM in the germline V gene. With V trimmed by 5 bases and J by 0 bases, 4 bases remained unmatched. Full variable domain (missing parts from reference TRBV28 and TRBJ1-1): DVKVTQSSRYLVKRTGEKVFLECVQDMDHENMFWYRQDPGLGLRLIYFSYDVKMKEKGDIPEGYSVSREKKERFSLILESASTNQTSMYLCASSPGDRVNTEAFFGQGTRLTVV.

The V gene is TRBV7-2, the J gene TRBJ2-5; 15 bases are shared with TRBD2. With 5 bases clipped from V and 2 bases from J, the junction kept 6 bases outside the gene matches. Germline CDR1 and CDR2: SGHTA and FQGNSA. This CDR3 spans 17 amino acids. In DNA form, the CDR3 reads TGTGCCAGCAGCCCGGGACTAGCGGGGGGCGAACAAGAGACCCAGTACTTC. This gives the protein CASSPGLAGGEQETQYF. Full variable domain (rest looked up from reference TRBV7-2 and TRBJ2-5): GAGVSQSPSNKVTEKGKDVELRCDPISGHTALYWYRQSLGQGLEFLIYFQGNSAPDKSGLPSDRFSAERTGGSVSTLTIQRTQQEDSAVYLCASSPGLAGGEQETQYFGPGTRLLVL.

The chain employs TRBV6-1 and TRBJ2-5; 12 bases fit TRBD2. The trim removed 4 bases at V and 2 bases at J, leaving 8 bases unmatched. Germline loops: CDR1 MNHNS, CDR2 SASEGT. This CDR3 contains 17 residues. The chain's CDR3 is CASSGGGLAGPQETQYF. CDR3 DNA: TGTGCCAGCAGTGGGGGAGGACTAGCGGGACCACAAGAGACCCAGTACTTC.

The chain recombines TRBV19 with TRBJ2-5, with 10 bases identical to TRBD2. The length of the CDR3 is 18 residues. With 0 bases clipped from V and 5 bases from J, the junction kept 12 bases outside the gene matches. The germline V gene has CDR1 LNHDA and CDR2 SQIVND (reference sequence). The CDR3 is CASSIDPSSGRGRETQYF. The CDR3 region has the DNA TGTGCCAGTAGTATAGATCCGTCTAGCGGGAGAGGGCGGGAGACCCAGTACTTC.

The rearrangement uses TRBV10-3 and TRBJ2-7, with D perhaps matching TRBD1 (6 bases). The germline V gene has CDR1 ENHRY and CDR2 SYGVKD. This CDR3 comprises 11 residues. The ends were cut back, 10 bases at V and 6 bases at J, with 13 bases in the middle. DNA of the CDR3: TGTGCCACCGTAAGGGACACCGAGCAGTACTTC. It is translated as CATVRDTEQYF.

The chain is built from TRBV11-2 and TRBJ2-5, with D perhaps matching TRBD2 (5 bases). V dropped 8 bases and J dropped 8 bases, with 21 bases sitting between them. Germline loops: CDR1 SGHAT, CDR2 FQNNGV. The CDR3 contains 14 residues. CDR3 DNA: TGTGCCAGCGGTCGAGGCGCCGGGGTAGGAACCCAGTACTTC. Its protein product is CASGRGAGVGTQYF.

The chain combines TRBV27 with TRBJ2-1, with TRBD2 identical over 12 bases. The trim removed 10 bases at V and 8 bases at J, leaving 9 bases unmatched. Germline assignment: CDR1 MNHEY and CDR2 SMNVEV (reference sequence). CDR3 length: 14 amino acids. The CDR3 DNA sequence: TGTGCCACTACCCTAGCGGGAGGGCCAGATGAGCAGTTCTTC. It yields the protein CATTLAGGPDEQFF.

The V gene is TRBV18, the J gene TRBJ1-5; 8 nucleotides agree with TRBD1. The CDR3 consists of 15 residues. The V and J ends lost 6 bases and 6 bases, in that order; junction bases with no gene match: 10. CDR1 KGHSH and CDR2 LQKENI come from the germline V gene. The CDR3 DNA follows: TGTGCCAGCTCGCCGCAGGGGGCCCGAGGTCAGCCCCAGCATTTT. It codes for CASSPQGARGQPQHF.

The V and J genes are TRBV19 and TRBJ1-5, with D tentatively TRBD1 (6 bases). Germline V gene lookup returns CDR1 LNHDA and CDR2 SQIVND (reference sequence). CDR3 length equals 16 residues. V gave up 10 bases and J gave up 0 bases, with 19 bases separating them. This CDR3 reads CATHSDRSYSNQPQHF. For the CDR3, the DNA is TGTGCCACTCATAGCGACAGGTCCTATAGCAATCAGCCCCAGCATTTT.

J is TRBJ1-2 and V is TRBV10-3, with 10 bases that match TRBD1. CDR3 length: 14 amino acids. Germline V lookup: CDR1 ENHRY, CDR2 SYGVKD. V shed 3 bases, J shed 8 bases, and the junction held 6 bases outside the gene matches. CDR3 protein: CAISDNPGQGGYTF. The CDR3 DNA sequence: TGTGCCATCAGTGATAATCCGGGACAGGGGGGCTACACCTTC.

The rearrangement uses TRBV29-1 and TRBJ2-6, with 7 bases identical to TRBD1. V dropped 7 bases and J dropped 1; count of bases not matched to a gene: 7. From germline, CDR1 is SQVTM and CDR2 ANQGSEA. CDR3 length equals 15 residues. The CDR3 spells CSARQGGSGANVLTF. The CDR3 nucleotides are TGCAGCGCGCGACAGGGTGGGTCTGGGGCCAACGTCCTGACTTTC.

This chain uses TRBV10-3 with TRBJ2-3; possible D gene TRBD2, 6 bases. The CDR3 loop spans 15 amino acids. V shed 2 bases and J shed 3 bases, with 12 bases lying between them. Germline lookup yields CDR1 ENHRY and CDR2 SYGVKD. CDR3 loop: CAISEGDWVTDTQYF. The CDR3 nucleotides read TGTGCCATCAGTGAGGGGGACTGGGTAACAGATACGCAGTATTTT.

V and J are TRBV5-4 and TRBJ1-2; possible D gene TRBD1, 6 bases. The CDR3 is made up of 15 amino acids. The germline gives CDR1 SGHNT, CDR2 YYREEE (reference sequence). V gave up 1 base and J gave up 7 bases, with 17 bases separating them. This CDR3 reads CASSLTGLGAPGYTF. The DNA of the CDR3 is TGTGCCAGCAGCTTGACAGGGCTAGGGGCACCTGGCTACACCTTC.

This chain connects TRBV5-1 to TRBJ2-1, with unresolved D. The CDR3 covers 13 residues. The germline CDR1 and CDR2 sequences are SGHRS and YFSETQ. V was pared by 0 bases and J by 5 bases, with 6 bases between. The CDR3 is CASSLAANNEQFF. DNA for the CDR3: TGCGCCAGCAGCTTGGCCGCGAACAATGAGCAGTTCTTC.

The chain employs TRBV4-3 and TRBJ2-1; 10 bases map to TRBD2. CDR1 and CDR2 (germline): LGHNA, YSLEER. The V and J ends lost 1 base and 8 bases, in that order; junction bases with no gene match: 14. The length of the CDR3 is 18 residues. DNA of the CDR3: TGCGCCAGCAGCCAAGTACCGACAACTAGCGGGACTAACTATGAGCAGTTCTTC. Translating gives CASSQVPTTSGTNYEQFF.